The 14 T cell receptor beta chains listed next were all sequenced from one sample in a study of blood T cell repertoires in COVID-19. Assay used: immunoSEQ multiplex PCR; TCRdb lists only in-frame clones, some missing. The sample shows 200,000 to 250,000 clones, 80% to 90% of them seen only once. The sequencing sample was made of PBMCs or T cells enriched from blood (not recorded which). These TCRs come from a woman aged 25 to 39 who had been exposed to COVID-19.

The genes are TRBV5-4 and TRBJ2-3; weak D call: TRBD1 (6 bases). The V end was cut by 4 bases, the J end by 1 base, with 16 bases between. CDR3 length equals 16 residues. The V gene's germline CDR1 is SGHNT and CDR2 YYREEE (reference sequence). The CDR3 nucleotides are TGTGCCAGCAGCCTTAGCCCTGGACAGCGCACAGATACGCAGTATTTT. Its translation: CASSLSPGQRTDTQYF.

This sequence joins TRBV5-6 and TRBJ1-6; 7 nucleotides line up with TRBD1. Germline values: CDR1 SGHDT, CDR2 YYEEEE. The CDR3 sequence is 14 residues long. V lost 0 bases to trimming and J lost 7 bases; unmatched junction nucleotides: 1. The DNA of the CDR3 is TGTGCCAGCAGCTTGGGGGACAGCAATTCACCCCTCCACTTT. Protein sequence: CASSLGDSNSPLHF.

The genes are TRBV4-1 and TRBJ1-1; no definite D call. V was pared by 0 bases and J by 0 bases, with 5 bases between. Germline lookup yields CDR1 MGHRA and CDR2 YSYEKL. This CDR3 has 14 residues. This CDR3 reads CASSQDRMNTEAFF. For the CDR3, the DNA is TGCGCCAGCAGCCAAGACAGGATGAACACTGAAGCTTTCTTT.

The chain links TRBV6-2 or TRBV6-3 to TRBJ1-4, with 7 bases fitting TRBD1. There are 14 residues in the CDR3. The V gene end was trimmed by 5 bases and the J gene end by 5 bases; junction bases not matched to a gene: 5. Germline-derived CDR1 and CDR2 are MNHEY and SVGEGT. This chain's CDR3 is CASSLGQENEKLFF. CDR3 sequence (DNA): TGTGCCAGCAGTCTCGGACAGGAAAATGAAAAACTGTTTTTT.

Remarks on this clone: This same CDR3 is encoded by further DNA sequences in the sample. This sequence joins TRBV7-2 and TRBJ2-1; possibly TRBD2 for D (7 bases). This CDR3 region has 15 residues. The V gene lost 4 bases and the J gene lost 4 bases, with 14 bases spanning the gap. The germline V gene encodes CDR1 SGHTA and CDR2 FQGNSA. In DNA form, the CDR3 reads TGTGCCAGCAGCTCCACGGGGGGCCTTTACAATGAGCAGTTCTTC. It translates to CASSSTGGLYNEQFF.

J is TRBJ1-5 and V is TRBV27; possibly TRBD1 for D (6 bases). This CDR3 contains 15 residues. Germline loops: CDR1 MNHEY, CDR2 SMNVEV (reference sequence). Trimming removed 5 bases from V and 2 bases from J, with 13 bases in between. The CDR3 DNA reads as TGTGCCAGCAGTAGGGCGGGGGCGGGCAATCAGCCCCAGCATTTT. Translation gives CASSRAGAGNQPQHF.

The chain has TRBV4-1 and TRBJ2-7, with D possibly being TRBD1 (6 bases). From germline, CDR1 is MGHRA and CDR2 YSYEKL. The CDR3 loop spans 16 amino acids. Deletions cut 1 base from V and 0 bases from J, with 13 bases between. The DNA for the CDR3 is TGCGCCAGCAGCCAAGCTCCCAAGGGACACTCCTACGAGCAGTACTTC. Protein sequence: CASSQAPKGHSYEQYF.

This clone showed up just a few times. The V call is TRBV9, the J call TRBJ1-1; 7 nucleotides agree with TRBD1. Looked up from germline, CDR1 is SGDLS and CDR2 is YYNGEE. After removal of 0 bases from V and 2 bases from J, the junction contained 10 bases not matched to a gene. The CDR3 runs 17 residues. The CDR3 DNA reads TGTGCCAGCAGCGTAGGGGGGACAGAACATCCTAACACTGAAGCTTTCTTT. Translated: CASSVGGTEHPNTEAFF.

The chain has TRBV5-1 and TRBJ2-1; the match to TRBD2 covers 7 bases. Germline CDR1 is SGHRS and CDR2 is YFSETQ. J was trimmed by 1 base and V by 4 bases; bases with no gene match: 14. The CDR3 extends over 18 amino acids. This CDR3 is CASSPRTTSVASYNEQFF. The CDR3 nucleotides are TGCGCCAGCAGCCCAAGAACCACTAGCGTTGCATCCTACAATGAGCAGTTCTTC.

The chain uses TRBV7-2 and TRBJ1-4; weak D call: TRBD1 (6 bases). The germline CDR1 and CDR2 sequences are SGHTA and FQGNSA. This CDR3 comprises 15 residues. Trimming removed 2 bases from V and 2 bases from J, with 9 bases in between. The CDR3 region is CASSLRGTTNEKLFF. Written as DNA, the CDR3 is TGTGCCAGCAGCTTAAGGGGGACGACTAATGAAAAACTGTTTTTT.

This sequence joins TRBV2 and TRBJ2-7; 9 nucleotides line up with TRBD1. With 2 bases clipped from V and 1 base from J, the junction kept 3 bases outside the gene matches. The CDR3 totals 15 residues. Germline CDR1 is SNHLY and CDR2 is FYNNEI. For the CDR3, the DNA is TGTGCCAGCAGTGAAACGGGACAGGGTTCCTACGAGCAGTACTTC. This gives the protein CASSETGQGSYEQYF.

The chain is built from TRBV7-9 and TRBJ1-2; perhaps TRBD1 as D (6 bases). Germline V CDR1 and CDR2: SEHNR, FQNEAQ (reference sequence). The CDR3 extends over 14 amino acids. Trimming left V 2 bases short and J 4 bases short, with 11 bases between. The CDR3 sequence: CASSLNRVGYGYTF. DNA of the CDR3: TGTGCCAGCAGCTTAAACAGGGTGGGCTATGGCTACACCTTC.

The rearrangement uses TRBV10-2 and TRBJ1-3; D gene ambiguous. V lost 8 bases and J lost 0, with 14 bases in between. This CDR3 comprises 15 residues. Germline V lookup: CDR1 WSHSY, CDR2 SAAADI. For the CDR3, the DNA is TGCGCCAGCCGGAACGCAGGTTTCTCTGGAAACACCATATATTTT. Its protein is CASRNAGFSGNTIYF.

V and J are TRBV5-4 and TRBJ1-2; 7 nucleotides agree with TRBD1. The trim removed 5 bases at V and 4 bases at J, leaving 5 bases unmatched. From germline, CDR1 is SGHNT and CDR2 YYREEE (reference sequence). The CDR3 sequence is 13 residues long. CDR3 nucleotide sequence: TGTGCCAGCAGGGGACAGTGGGGCTATGGCTACACCTTC. Translating it yields CASRGQWGYGYTF. Looking up the rest from reference TRBV5-4 and TRBJ1-2 gives the full variable domain: ETGVTQSPTHLIKTRGQQVTLRCSSQSGHNTVSWYQQALGQGPQFIFQYYREEENGRGNFPPRFSGLQFPNYSSELNVNALELDDSALYLCASRGQWGYGYTFGSGTRLTVV.